The sequence of this T cell receptor (beta chain) was determined in a study of blood T cell repertoires in COVID-19. Background on the study: Material from acute and convalescent COVID-19 was sourced from the United States, Italy and Spain. Nucleic acid was either cDNA or gDNA, and it came from T cells, B-cell-depleted T cells, or PBMCs.

The germline V gene has CDR1 SGHRS and CDR2 YFSETQ. V shed 3 bases, J shed 5 bases, and the junction held 7 bases outside the gene matches. This CDR3 comprises 16 residues. The authors' processing: Reference gene primer amplification in the assay estimated nucleated cell counts. Using immunoSEQ multiplex PCR, the repertoire was profiled, and TCRdb retains in-frame clones only, with some absent. D and trimming were read from the DNA, whereas the V and J calls and clone size are those reported in that table. The profile shows 200,000 to 250,000 clones, more than 80% of them singletons. Across about two dozen US areas, participants ranged in age from roughly 18 to 95 years.

Sample: PBMCs or T cells enriched from blood (not recorded which). This rearrangement joins TRBV5-1 to TRBJ2-3; TRBD2 aligns across 12 bases. The receptor was isolated from a man aged 55 to 70 who had recovered from COVID-19. The CDR3 reads CASSSASGGEIDTQYF. For the CDR3, the DNA is TGCGCCAGCAGCTCGGCTAGCGGGGGGGAAATAGATACGCAGTATTTT.